This T cell receptor beta chain was obtained from a study of response to subunit inactivated influenza vaccine. This clonotype was detected a few times. Its antigen remains unknown. TCRdb fed the RT-PCR reads into MiXCR, producing one record per CDR3 protein. The data hold about 570,000 distinct CDR3 sequences, with 10% to 12% observed a single time. This CDR3 comprises 20 residues. V was pared by 1 base and J by 3 bases, with 13 bases of the junction left unmatched. CDR1 and CDR2 from the germline V gene are LGHNA and YSLEER. General study points: With each seasonal influenza vaccination, the authors suggested, few new T cells are recruited.

These data are also associated with another study on T cells expressing NK-cell markers. That publication notes: Researchers built TCR beta cDNA using 5'RACE template switching with UMIs. Seven donors tested HCMV-seropositive and one tested seronegative among the eight sequenced. Researchers report these clonotypes also headed the CD3+CD56-NKG2C+ fraction in four donors. Nothing established the HCMV specificity of expanded NKG2C+ T cell clones.

The sequences come from PBMCs from blood, collected on the day of vaccination. The clonotype comes from a man aged 45-65 years who received an inactivated influenza vaccine. This rearrangement joins TRBV4-3 to TRBJ2-6; 9 bases line up with TRBD1. The CDR3 protein is CASSQVLPGQGVVGANVLTF. CDR3 bases: TGCGCCAGCAGCCAAGTTCTTCCGGGACAGGGAGTCGTTGGGGCCAACGTCCTGACTTTC.